One sample yielded the 6 T cell receptor beta chains listed below, sequenced in a study of cytomegalovirus exposure and HLA in healthy donors. The PCR made use of 60 Vbeta and 13 Jbeta primers. Generated by immunoSEQ multiplex PCR, the TCRdb table keeps only in-frame clones and is missing some. This table has around 120,000 clones, 75% to 85% appearing once. Sequencing used PBMCs. These receptors were obtained from a man aged 18 to 30 in good health and CMV-seronegative.

J is TRBJ2-1 and V is TRBV18, with TRBD2 matching over 12 bases. Germline trimming cut 5 bases from V and 6 bases from J; bases unmatched to any gene: 8. The germline gives CDR1 KGHSH, CDR2 LQKENI. CDR3 length: 16 amino acids. The CDR3 DNA sequence: TGTGCCAGCTCAAGTCTAGCGGGAGGGCGGGCCAATGAGCAGTTCTTC. Encoded protein: CASSSLAGGRANEQFF.

The rearrangement links TRBV6-6 to TRBJ2-1, with D tentatively TRBD1 (6 bases). This CDR3 has 15 amino acids. V lost 2 bases and J lost 7, with 15 bases in between. Looked up from germline, CDR1 is MNHNY and CDR2 is SVGAGI (reference sequence). CDR3 sequence reads: CASSYRGTGINEQFF. Written as DNA, the CDR3 is TGTGCCAGCAGTTACAGGGGAACAGGGATAAATGAGCAGTTCTTC.

CDR3 coding DNA: TGTGCCAGCAGCCAGCCCGGGACAGGGGATACTGAAGCTTTCTTT. Its protein is CASSQPGTGDTEAFF. The chain combines TRBV28 with TRBJ1-1; 10 bases are shared with TRBD1. The CDR3 has 15 amino acids. Trimming took 6 bases from V and 5 from J; bases not matched to a gene: 9. Germline lookup yields CDR1 MDHEN and CDR2 SYDVKM.

The V call is TRBV27, the J call TRBJ2-1; D perhaps matches TRBD1 (6 bases). CDR1 and CDR2 (germline): MNHEY, SMNVEV (reference sequence). The CDR3 extends over 14 amino acids. V was trimmed by 3 bases and J by 3 bases, leaving 9 bases between them. The DNA of the CDR3 is TGTGCCAGCAGTTTTGGGGGCAGCTACAATGAGCAGTTCTTC. This codes for CASSFGGSYNEQFF.

This chain joins TRBV18 and TRBJ2-1, with 11 bases fitting TRBD2. This CDR3 has 18 amino acids. With V trimmed by 6 bases and J by 7 bases, 17 bases remained unmatched. Germline CDR1 KGHSH, CDR2 LQKENI. CDR3 protein: CASSLFSQTSGTFNEQFF. CDR3 nucleotides: TGTGCCAGCTCTCTCTTCTCTCAGACTAGCGGGACTTTTAATGAGCAGTTCTTC.

The V and J genes are TRBV12-5 and TRBJ1-2, with TRBD1 identical over 7 bases. There are 14 residues in the CDR3. The V gene end was trimmed by 5 bases and the J gene end by 3 bases; junction bases not matched to a gene: 6. CDR1 and CDR2 from the germline V gene are LGHNT and FRNRAP. The CDR3 protein is CASGTTGVYYGYTF. Written as DNA, the CDR3 is TGTGCTAGTGGTACTACAGGGGTGTACTATGGCTACACCTTC.